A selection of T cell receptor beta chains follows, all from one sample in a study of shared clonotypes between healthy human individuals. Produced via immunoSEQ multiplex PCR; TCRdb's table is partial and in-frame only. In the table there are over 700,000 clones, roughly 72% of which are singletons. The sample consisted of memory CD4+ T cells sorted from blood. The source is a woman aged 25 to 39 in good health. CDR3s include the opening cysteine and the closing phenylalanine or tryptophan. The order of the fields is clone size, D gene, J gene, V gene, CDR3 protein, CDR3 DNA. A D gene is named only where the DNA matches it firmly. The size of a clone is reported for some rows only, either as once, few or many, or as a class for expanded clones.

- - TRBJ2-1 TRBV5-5 CASSLGLIIKQFF TGTGCCAGCAGCTTGGGACTAATTATAAAGCAGTTCTTC
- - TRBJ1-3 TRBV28 CASSLVSVGNTIYF TGTGCCAGCAGTTTAGTCTCCGTGGGAAACACCATATATTTT
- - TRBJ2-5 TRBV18 CASSPPAVQETQYF TGTGCCAGCTCACCACCGGCGGTTCAAGAGACCCAGTACTTC
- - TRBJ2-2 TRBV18 CASSPSKGGGTGELFF TGTGCCAGCTCACCGTCAAAGGGAGGTGGCACCGGGGAGCTGTTTTTT
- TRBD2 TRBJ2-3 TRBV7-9 CASSLASGSVTDTQYF TGTGCCAGCAGCTTAGCAAGCGGGAGTGTCACAGATACGCAGTATTTT
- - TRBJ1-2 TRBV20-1 CSARVSYGYTF TGCAGTGCTAGAGTGTCCTATGGCTACACCTTC
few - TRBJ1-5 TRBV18 CASSPDTNQPQHF TGTGCCAGCTCACCGGACACAAATCAGCCCCAGCATTTT
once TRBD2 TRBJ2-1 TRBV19 CASSTRRGAGGNEQFF TGTGCCAGTAGTACCCGCCGGGGGGCGGGAGGCAATGAGCAGTTCTTC
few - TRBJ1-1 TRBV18 CASSPPSAGPAFF TGTGCCAGCTCACCACCGTCCGCGGGTCCCGCTTTCTTT
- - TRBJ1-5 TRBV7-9 CASSLGDGGNQPQHF TGTGCCAGCAGCTTAGGGGACGGGGGAAATCAGCCCCAGCATTTT
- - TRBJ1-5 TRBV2 CASSLQGSSNQPQHF TGTGCCAGCAGTTTACAGGGATCCAGCAATCAGCCCCAGCATTTT
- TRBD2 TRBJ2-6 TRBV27 CASSLRPGLAGSGANVLTF TGTGCCAGCAGTTTACGTCCGGGACTAGCGGGCTCTGGGGCCAACGTCCTGACTTTC
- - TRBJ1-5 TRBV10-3 CAISEAGAQPQHF TGTGCCATCAGTGAGGCCGGGGCCCAGCCCCAGCATTTT
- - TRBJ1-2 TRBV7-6 CASSLGGYTF TGTGCCAGCAGCTTGGGGGGCTACACCTTC
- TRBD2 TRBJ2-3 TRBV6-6 CASSPRAGRVTDTQYF TGTGCCAGCAGCCCTAGAGCGGGAAGGGTCACAGATACGCAGTATTTT
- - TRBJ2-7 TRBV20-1 CSAATGIQQYF TGCAGTGCTGCCACAGGGATCCAGCAGTACTTC
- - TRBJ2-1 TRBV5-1 CASSLGLSGRQFF TGCGCCAGCAGCTTGGGACTGTCTGGCAGGCAGTTCTTC
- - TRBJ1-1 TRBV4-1 CASSQRETEAFF TGCGCCAGCAGCCAGAGGGAAACTGAAGCTTTCTTT
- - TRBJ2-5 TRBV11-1 CASSLAPGVAETQYF TGTGCCAGCAGCTTAGCCCCGGGAGTGGCCGAGACCCAGTACTTC
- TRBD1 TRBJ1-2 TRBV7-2 CASSLQGEGAGGYTF TGTGCCAGCAGCCTCCAGGGGGAGGGGGCGGGAGGCTACACCTTC
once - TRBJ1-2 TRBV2 CASSRGLGNNYGYTF TGTGCCAGCAGCCGGGGGTTGGGCAACAACTATGGCTACACCTTC
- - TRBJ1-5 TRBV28 CASAGGGARNQPQHF TGTGCCAGCGCCGGAGGTGGGGCCCGCAATCAGCCCCAGCATTTT